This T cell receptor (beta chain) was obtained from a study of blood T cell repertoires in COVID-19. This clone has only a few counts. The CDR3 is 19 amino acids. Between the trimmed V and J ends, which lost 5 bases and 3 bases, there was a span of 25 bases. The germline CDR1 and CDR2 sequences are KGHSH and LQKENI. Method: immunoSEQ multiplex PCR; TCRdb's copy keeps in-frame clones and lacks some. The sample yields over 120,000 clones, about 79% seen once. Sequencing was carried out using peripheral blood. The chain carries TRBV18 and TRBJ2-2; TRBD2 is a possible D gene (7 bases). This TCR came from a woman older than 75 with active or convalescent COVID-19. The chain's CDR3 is CASSATGGRRGADTGELFF. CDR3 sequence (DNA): TGTGCCAGCTCAGCTACCGGGGGGCGAAGGGGAGCAGACACCGGGGAGCTGTTTTTT. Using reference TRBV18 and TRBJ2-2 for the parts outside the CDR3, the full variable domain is NAGVMQNPRHLVRRRGQEARLRCSPMKGHSHVYWYRQLPEEGLKFMVYLQKENIIDESGMPKERFSAEFPKEGPSILRIQQVVRGDSAAYFCASSATGGRRGADTGELFFGEGSRLTVL.